This T cell receptor beta chain was profiled in a study of T cell repertoires in cytomegalovirus infection. TCRdb analysed the reads with MiXCR anew, one entry per CDR3 protein. The sample contains about 700,000 distinct CDR3 sequences, around 31% of which appear only once. V shed 4 bases and J shed 3 bases, with 12 bases lying between them. Germline V gene data show CDR1 as SEHNR and CDR2 as FQNEAQ (reference sequence). The CDR3 length is 14 residues. This clonotype was picked up a small number of times. Its target is not known. Source: cultured PBMCs, taken from culture after CMV antigen stimulation. The source is a human donor in good health (CMV status not recorded). Some clones in this sample may be carry-over from other donors' samples. The rearrangement links TRBV7-9 to TRBJ1-1; D remains ambiguous. Written as DNA, the CDR3 is TGTGCCAGCAGCTCCCCATGGCAGGACACTGAAGCTTTCTTT. This codes for CASSSPWQDTEAFF.